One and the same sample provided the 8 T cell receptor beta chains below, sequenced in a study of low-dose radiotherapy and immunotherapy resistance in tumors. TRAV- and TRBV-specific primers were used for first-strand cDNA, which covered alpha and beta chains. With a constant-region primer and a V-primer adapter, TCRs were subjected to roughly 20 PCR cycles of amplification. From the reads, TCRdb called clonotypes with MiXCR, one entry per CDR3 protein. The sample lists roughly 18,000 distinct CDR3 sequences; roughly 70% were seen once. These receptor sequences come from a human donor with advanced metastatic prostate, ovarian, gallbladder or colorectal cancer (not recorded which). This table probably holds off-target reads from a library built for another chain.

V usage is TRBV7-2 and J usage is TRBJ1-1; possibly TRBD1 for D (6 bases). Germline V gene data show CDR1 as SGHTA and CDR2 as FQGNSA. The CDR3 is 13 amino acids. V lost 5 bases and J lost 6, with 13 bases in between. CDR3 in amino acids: CASSLHRDSEAFF. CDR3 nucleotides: TGTGCCAGCAGCCTCCACAGGGACTCTGAAGCTTTCTTT. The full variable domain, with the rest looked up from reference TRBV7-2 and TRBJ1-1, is GAGVSQSPSNKVTEKGKDVELRCDPISGHTALYWYRQSLGQGLEFLIYFQGNSAPDKSGLPSDRFSAERTGGSVSTLTIQRTQQEDSAVYLCASSLHRDSEAFFGQGTRLTVV.

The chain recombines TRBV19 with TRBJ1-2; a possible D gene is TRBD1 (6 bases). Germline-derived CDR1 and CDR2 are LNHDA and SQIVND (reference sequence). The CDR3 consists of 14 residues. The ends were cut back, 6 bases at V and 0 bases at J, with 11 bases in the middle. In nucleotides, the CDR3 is TGTGCCAGTAGGACGACAGGAGCTAACTATGGCTACACCTTC. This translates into CASRTTGANYGYTF.

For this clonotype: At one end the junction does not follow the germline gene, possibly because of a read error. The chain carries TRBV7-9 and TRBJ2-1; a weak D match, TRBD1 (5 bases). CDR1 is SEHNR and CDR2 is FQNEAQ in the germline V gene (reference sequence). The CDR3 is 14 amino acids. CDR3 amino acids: CASSLGGTYYEQFF. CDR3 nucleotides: TGTGCCAGCAGCTTAGGGGGCACCTACTATGAGCAGTTCTTC.

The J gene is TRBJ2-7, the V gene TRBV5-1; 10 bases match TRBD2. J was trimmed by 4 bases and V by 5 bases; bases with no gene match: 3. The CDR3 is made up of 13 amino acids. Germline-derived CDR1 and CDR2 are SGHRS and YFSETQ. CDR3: CASSTSGIYEQYF. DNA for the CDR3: TGCGCCAGCAGTACTAGCGGGATTTACGAGCAGTACTTC.

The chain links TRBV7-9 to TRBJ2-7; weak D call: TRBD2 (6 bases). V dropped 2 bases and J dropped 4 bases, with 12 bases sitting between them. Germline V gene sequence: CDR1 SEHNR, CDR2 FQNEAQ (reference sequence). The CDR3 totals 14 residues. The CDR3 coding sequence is TGTGCCAGCAGCTTACCAGGGAGGTCTTACGAGCAGTACTTC. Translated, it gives CASSLPGRSYEQYF.

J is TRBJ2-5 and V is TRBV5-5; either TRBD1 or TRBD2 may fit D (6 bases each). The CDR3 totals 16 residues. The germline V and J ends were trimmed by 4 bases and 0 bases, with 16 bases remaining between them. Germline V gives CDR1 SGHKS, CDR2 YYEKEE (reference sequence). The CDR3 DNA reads TGTGCCAGCAGCAGGGGGAGGTGGACAGACCAAGAGACCCAGTACTTC. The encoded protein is CASSRGRWTDQETQYF.

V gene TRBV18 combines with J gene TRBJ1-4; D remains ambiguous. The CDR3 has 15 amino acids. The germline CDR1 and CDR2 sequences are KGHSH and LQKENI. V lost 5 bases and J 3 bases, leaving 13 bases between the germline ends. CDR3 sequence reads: CASSSMGKPNEKLFF. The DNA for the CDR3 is TGTGCCAGCTCATCAATGGGCAAACCTAATGAAAAACTGTTTTTT.

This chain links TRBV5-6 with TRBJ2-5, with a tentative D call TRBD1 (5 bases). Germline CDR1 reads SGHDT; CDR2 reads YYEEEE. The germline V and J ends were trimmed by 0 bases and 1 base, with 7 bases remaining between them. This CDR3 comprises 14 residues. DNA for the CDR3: TGTGCCAGCAGCTTGGGCAGGGCCCAAGAGACCCAGTACTTC. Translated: CASSLGRAQETQYF.